A selection of T cell receptor beta chains follows, all from one sample in a study of T-cell memory formation after mild COVID-19. TCRdb re-called the 5' RACE reads through MiXCR, storing one row per CDR3 protein. The sample consists of 100,000 to 150,000 distinct CDR3 sequences, approximately 6.3% of them appearing once. The sample comprised PBMCs or a T cell subset sorted from them (not recorded which). These receptors all come from an adult woman who had mild COVID-19 (a few samples of this study predate the infection). Cell type and time point are not known. Each CDR3 is given with its conserved first and last residue. Each record gives: CDR3 length, V gene, J gene, CDR3 protein.

14,TRBV12-3/TRBV12-4,TRBJ1-2,CASSLRRAGNGYTF
13,TRBV11-3,TRBJ2-1,CASSPYSTREQFF
14,TRBV5-1,TRBJ1-1,CASSLDRADTEAFF
15,TRBV7-9,NA,CASSSGQAPPDTQHF
11,TRBV19,TRBJ1-1,CACHTNTEAFF
14,TRBV7-2,TRBJ1-1,CASSFWGGGTEAFF
17,TRBV6-6,TRBJ1-3,CASSDGTGGNSGNTIYF
16,TRBV6-4,TRBJ2-1,CASSARWERGEGEQFF
18,TRBV12-3/TRBV12-4,TRBJ2-1,CASSSPLRTSGRGGEQFF
16,TRBV3-1,TRBJ2-5,CASSQVGPRQVPSRYF
14,TRBV5-5,TRBJ2-7,CASSLGSVPYEQYF
15,TRBV7-3,TRBJ2-4,CASSLTGAAKNIQYF
13,TRBV5-1,TRBJ1-1,CASSREQNTEAFF
13,TRBV6-5,TRBJ1-2,CASKAATNYGYTF
14,TRBV7-9,TRBJ2-1,CASSLVTGVGEQFF
13,TRBV12-3/TRBV12-4,TRBJ1-5,CASTRGLYQPQHF
14,TRBV7-9,TRBJ1-1,CASRDSGGGTEAFF
17,TRBV5-1,TRBJ2-3,CASSLSPLAGGSDTQYF
15,TRBV5-6,TRBJ1-1,CASSLGGVQNTEAFF
16,TRBV7-8,TRBJ2-3,CASSLALYRGGDTQYF
14,TRBV29-1,TRBJ1-3,CSVETGTVGNTIYF
15,TRBV7-8,TRBJ1-5,CASSPRPGRNQPQHF
17,TRBV7-2,TRBJ2-5,CASSLGLAGGPQETQYF
16,TRBV6-1,TRBJ1-3,CASTPLTATSGNTIYF
14,TRBV12-3/TRBV12-4,TRBJ2-7,CASSLAGRGNEQYF
15,TRBV12-3/TRBV12-4,TRBJ2-1,CASSPRGSSYNEQFF
16,TRBV5-1,TRBJ1-1,CASSLGQGRVETEAFF
15,TRBV20-1,TRBJ1-2,CSASPQGQGDYGYTF
13,TRBV15,TRBJ1-1,CATSRAGNTEAFF
14,TRBV6-5,TRBJ1-5,CASSPGQRNQPQHF
16,TRBV5-1,TRBJ2-1,CASSIQLSGGGSEQFF
16,TRBV4-2,TRBJ1-1,CASSQPPDRVRTEAFF
16,TRBV7-6,TRBJ2-1,CASSLGNRASYNEQFF
13,TRBV3-1,TRBJ2-5,CASSTWTEETQYF
16,TRBV9,TRBJ2-2,CASSILTSGSTGELFF
13,TRBV9,TRBJ2-5,CASSVLWGETQYF
13,TRBV12-3/TRBV12-4,TRBJ1-1,CASRASVNTEAFF
14,TRBV2,TRBJ2-3,CASSDRGGTDTQYF
15,TRBV4-1,TRBJ1-4,CASSHQGAVVEKLFF
14,TRBV12-3/TRBV12-4,TRBJ1-4,CASSFSRGIEKLFF
13,TRBV5-1,TRBJ1-6,CASSWADDSPLHF
14,TRBV2,TRBJ2-2,CASSVWRNTGELFF
12,TRBV29-1,TRBJ1-1,CSVGRGNTEAFF
19,TRBV20-1,TRBJ2-4,CSARDPMTSADLAKNIQYF